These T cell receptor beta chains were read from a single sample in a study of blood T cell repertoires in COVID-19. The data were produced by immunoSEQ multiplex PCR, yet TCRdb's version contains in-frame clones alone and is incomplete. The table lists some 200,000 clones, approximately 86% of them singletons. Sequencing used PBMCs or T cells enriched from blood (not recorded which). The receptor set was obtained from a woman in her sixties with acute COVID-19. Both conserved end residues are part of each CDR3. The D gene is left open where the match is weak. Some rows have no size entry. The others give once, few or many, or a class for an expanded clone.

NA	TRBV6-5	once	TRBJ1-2	TGTGCCAGCAGGCCCAGACCCGGGACAAAACCTGGCTACACCTTC	CASRPRPGTKPGYTF
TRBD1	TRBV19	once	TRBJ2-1	TGTGCCAGTAGGCAGGGGACAGGGAGATCCTACAATGAGCAGTTCTTC	CASRQGTGRSYNEQFF
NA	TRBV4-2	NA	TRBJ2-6	TGTGCCAGCAGCGCGCGTCTTTCTTCTGGGGCCAACGTCCTGACTTTC	CASSARLSSGANVLTF
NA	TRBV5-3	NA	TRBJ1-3	TGTGCCAGAAGCCTAGGGGGACCTGGAAACACCATATATTTT	CARSLGGPGNTIYF
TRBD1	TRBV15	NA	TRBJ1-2	TGTGCCACCAGCAGAGATCGGGGACAGGGGGCGCGGGGCTACACCTTC	CATSRDRGQGARGYTF
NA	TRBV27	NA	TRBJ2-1	TGTGCCAGCAGTTCGACTCTAGCTTTGGGTGGGTTCGAGCAGTTCTTC	CASSSTLALGGFEQFF
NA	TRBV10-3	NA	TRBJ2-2	TGTGCCATCACCGGGACACTGAACACCGGGGAGCTGTTTTTT	CAITGTLNTGELFF
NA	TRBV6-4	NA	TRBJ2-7	TGTGCCAGCTTATCAGGGGACGAGCAGTACTTC	CASLSGDEQYF
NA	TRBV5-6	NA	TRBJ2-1	TGTGCCAGCAGCACCCCGGGGGATAGCTCCTACAATGAGCAGTTCTTC	CASSTPGDSSYNEQFF
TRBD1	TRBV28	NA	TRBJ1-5	TGTGCCAGCAGTACAGGGGCTGCCAATCAGCCCCAGCATTTT	CASSTGAANQPQHF
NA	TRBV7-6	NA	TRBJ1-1	TGTGCCAGCAGCCCACAGGGAGAGGGGACTGAAGCTTTCTTT	CASSPQGEGTEAFF
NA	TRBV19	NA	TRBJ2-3	TGTGCCAGTAGTCCCGCATTGGGAGCAGATACGCAGTATTTT	CASSPALGADTQYF
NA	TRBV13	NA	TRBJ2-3	TGTGCCAGCAGTTTCAGGGATAGGCAGGGTCCGTCGCAGTATTTT	CASSFRDRQGPSQYF
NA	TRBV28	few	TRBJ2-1	TGTGCCAGCAGTCCCCCGCGGCGCGGCCCCTACAATGAGCAGTTCTTC	CASSPPRRGPYNEQFF
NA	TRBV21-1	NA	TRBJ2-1	TGTGCCAGCGCTCTCGGGATGTTTGATGAGCAGTTCTTC	CASALGMFDEQFF
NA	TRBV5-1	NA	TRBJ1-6	TGCGCCAGCAGCTGGAAGGCAGGGGACGGTTCACCCCTCCACTTT	CASSWKAGDGSPLHF
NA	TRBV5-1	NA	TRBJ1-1	TGCGCCAGCAGCTTGGTGGGCAGGGGGAACACTGAAGCTTTCTTT	CASSLVGRGNTEAFF
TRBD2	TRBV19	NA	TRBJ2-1	TGTGCCAGTGGGTTCGGGGGGGTATACAATGAGCAGTTCTTC	CASGFGGVYNEQFF
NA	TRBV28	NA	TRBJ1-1	TGTGCCAGCAGTCGTGAAACCAGGGTTACTGAAGCTTTCTTT	CASSRETRVTEAFF
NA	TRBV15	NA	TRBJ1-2	TGTGCCACCAGCAGCATACACAGGGCTGGCTACACCTTC	CATSSIHRAGYTF
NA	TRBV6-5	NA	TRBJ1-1	TGTGCCAGCAAGGCGGGGGGGACTGAAGCTTTCTTT	CASKAGGTEAFF
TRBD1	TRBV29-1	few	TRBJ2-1	TGCAGCGTTAAAGGGGACAGGTACTACAATGAGCAGTTCTTC	CSVKGDRYYNEQFF
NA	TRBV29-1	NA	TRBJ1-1	TGCAGCGCTCTTCGCGGGGAGGGAACTGAAGCTTTCTTT	CSALRGEGTEAFF
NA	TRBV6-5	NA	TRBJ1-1	TGTGCCAGCAGTTACTCGTCAGGGAGGTTGGCAGCTTTCTTT	CASSYSSGRLAAFF
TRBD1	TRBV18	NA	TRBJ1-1	TGTGCCAGCTCACTTGGGACAGGGAACACTGAAGCTTTCTTT	CASSLGTGNTEAFF
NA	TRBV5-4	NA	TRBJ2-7	TGTGCCAGCAGCTGGGCCTGGGACTCATCCCACGAGCAGTACTTC	CASSWAWDSSHEQYF
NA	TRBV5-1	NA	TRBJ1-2	TGCGCCAGCAGCCCGACAACTAACTATGGCTACACCTTC	CASSPTTNYGYTF
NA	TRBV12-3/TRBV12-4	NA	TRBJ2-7	TGTGCCAGCAGTTTCTTGGCCGAGCAGTACTTC	CASSFLAEQYF
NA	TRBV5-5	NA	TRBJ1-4	TGTGCCAGCAGCGCTTCCGGGACTCGAAATGAAAAACTGTTTTTT	CASSASGTRNEKLFF
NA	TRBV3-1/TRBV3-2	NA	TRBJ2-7	TGTGCCAGCAGCCAAGTTTCAAGCGGGTCCTCCTACGAGCAGTACTTC	CASSQVSSGSSYEQYF
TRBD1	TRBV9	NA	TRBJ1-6	TGTGCCAGCAGCTTAGGACAGGAAGATAATTCACCCCTCCACTTT	CASSLGQEDNSPLHF
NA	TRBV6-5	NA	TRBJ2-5	TGTGCCAGCAGTCAGGGTCCACATCACCAAGAGACCCAGTACTTC	CASSQGPHHQETQYF